The 24 T cell receptor beta chains listed next were all sequenced from one sample in a study of blood T cell repertoires in COVID-19. Clones were read by immunoSEQ multiplex PCR, and TCRdb kept only the in-frame ones, dropping some. The sample includes roughly 110,000 clones, less than 80% of them seen just once. Specimen: peripheral blood. Source of these receptors: a man older than 75 with COVID-19, enrolled during active disease.

This chain links TRBV5-3 with TRBJ1-2; tentative D call: TRBD1 (6 bases). TRBV5-3 is assigned to the ORF class and has an uncertain function. The CDR3 runs 13 residues. V lost 2 bases to trimming and J lost 6 bases, with 11 bases between them. The CDR3, as DNA: TGTGCCAGAAGCTTTGGACAGTGCCATGGCTACACCTTC. This sequence encodes CARSFGQCHGYTF.

The V call is TRBV2, the J call TRBJ2-7; 12 bases agree with TRBD2. This CDR3 is 14 amino acids long. Germline V lookup: CDR1 SNHLY, CDR2 FYNNEI. After removal of 6 bases from V and 3 bases from J, the junction contained 3 bases not matched to a gene. The CDR3 reads CASRRLAGVYEQYF. CDR3 in DNA: TGTGCCAGCAGGCGACTAGCGGGAGTCTACGAGCAGTACTTC.

This clone has more than one count but fewer than ten. The chain is built from TRBV13 and TRBJ2-3; 10 positions match TRBD2. Germline loops: CDR1 PRHDT, CDR2 FYEKMQ (reference sequence). The CDR3 has 17 amino acids. V lost 6 bases, J lost 4 bases, and 13 bases stayed unmatched. The CDR3: CASSYRGAGGPSDTQYF. CDR3 sequence (DNA): TGTGCCAGCAGTTATAGGGGAGCGGGAGGGCCGTCAGATACGCAGTATTTT.

The chain couples TRBV29-1 to TRBJ2-7; 9 bases line up with TRBD2. CDR3 length: 16 residues. Germline V gives CDR1 SQVTM, CDR2 ANQGSEA. V trimming: 1 base; J trimming: 2 bases; junction bases outside the gene matches: 9. CDR3 region: CSVEAPSRGRAYEQYF. CDR3 nucleotide sequence: TGCAGCGTTGAAGCCCCTTCCCGCGGGAGGGCCTACGAGCAGTACTTC.

The rearrangement links TRBV7-8 to TRBJ2-2; tentative D call: TRBD2 (6 bases). This CDR3 spans 17 amino acids. V was cut by 4 bases and J by 0 bases, with 15 bases left in between. The germline gives CDR1 SGHVS, CDR2 FQNEAQ. CDR3 sequence (DNA): TGTGCCAGCAGCTATCGGTTTCGGGGGACGAACACCGGGGAGCTGTTTTTT. Its protein product is CASSYRFRGTNTGELFF.

The chain links TRBV5-1 to TRBJ2-1; TRBD2 matches at 9 bases. Germline V gives CDR1 SGHRS, CDR2 YFSETQ. J was trimmed by 6 bases and V by 3 bases; bases with no gene match: 7. The CDR3 covers 15 residues. The CDR3 loop is CASSSQPTSGNEQFF. The CDR3 DNA sequence: TGCGCCAGCAGCTCCCAGCCGACTAGCGGCAATGAGCAGTTCTTC.

The V and J genes are TRBV19 and TRBJ1-2, with TRBD1 as a possible D gene (5 bases). Trimming removed 6 bases from V and 8 bases from J, with 16 bases in between. This CDR3 spans 13 amino acids. The germline V gene encodes CDR1 LNHDA and CDR2 SQIVND (reference sequence). This CDR3 is CASSEKGKRGYTF. The CDR3 nucleotides read TGTGCCAGTAGCGAAAAGGGGAAGAGAGGCTACACCTTC.

This clone has more than one count but fewer than ten. V gene TRBV18 combines with J gene TRBJ2-1; D is possibly TRBD2 (5 bases). The V gene's germline CDR1 is KGHSH and CDR2 LQKENI. Trimming cost V 0 bases and J 0 bases, with 6 bases left between them. The CDR3 runs 15 residues. This chain's CDR3 is CASSPPSGSYNEQFF. The CDR3 coding sequence is TGTGCCAGCTCACCACCCAGCGGCTCCTACAATGAGCAGTTCTTC.

This clone has just one count. The chain recombines TRBV5-1 with TRBJ2-5; D perhaps matches TRBD2 (5 bases). Trimming pared 4 bases from V and 9 bases from J, leaving 22 bases between. Germline V gene sequence: CDR1 SGHRS, CDR2 YFSETQ. This CDR3 spans 15 amino acids. The CDR3 is CASSPRRGRAVAQYF. CDR3 bases: TGCGCCAGCAGCCCCCGAAGAGGGCGCGCTGTGGCCCAGTACTTC.

This chain links TRBV7-9 with TRBJ2-5, with 7 bases matching TRBD1. With 2 bases clipped from V and 5 bases from J, the junction kept 11 bases outside the gene matches. Germline V gene sequence: CDR1 SEHNR, CDR2 FQNEAQ (reference sequence). There are 16 residues in the CDR3. CDR3: CASSLPLTGSGETQYF. DNA for the CDR3: TGTGCCAGCAGCTTACCCCTGACAGGGTCCGGGGAGACCCAGTACTTC.

This clone was found a few times. The chain joins TRBV6-5 to TRBJ2-1, with 8 bases identical to TRBD2. This CDR3 has 13 residues. V was pared by 6 bases and J by 11 bases, with 9 bases of the junction left unmatched. The germline gives CDR1 MNHEY, CDR2 SVGAGI. The CDR3 region is CASRTSARPKQFF. CDR3 nucleotides: TGTGCCAGCAGGACTAGCGCCCGGCCGAAGCAGTTCTTC.

The chain combines TRBV6-5 with TRBJ1-1; no definite D call. The germline CDR1 and CDR2 sequences are MNHEY and SVGAGI. The CDR3 has 15 amino acids. The V and J ends lost 6 bases and 5 bases respectively, with 19 bases between them. The CDR3, as DNA: TGTGCCAGCAGATCAGCATCGCGGGGAAGAACTGAAGCTTTCTTT. Translated: CASRSASRGRTEAFF.

V and J are TRBV28 and TRBJ2-4, with TRBD2 matching 12 bases. Germline trimming cut 5 bases from V and 1 base from J; bases unmatched to any gene: 3. The CDR3 is made up of 16 amino acids. Germline V lookup: CDR1 MDHEN, CDR2 SYDVKM. CDR3 nucleotide sequence: TGTGCCAGCAGTCGGACTAGCGGGGTCGCCAAAAACATTCAGTACTTC. It yields the protein CASSRTSGVAKNIQYF. Full variable domain (remainder filled in from reference TRBV28 and TRBJ2-4): DVKVTQSSRYLVKRTGEKVFLECVQDMDHENMFWYRQDPGLGLRLIYFSYDVKMKEKGDIPEGYSVSREKKERFSLILESASTNQTSMYLCASSRTSGVAKNIQYFGAGTRLSVL.

The rearrangement joins TRBV10-3 to TRBJ2-7; tentatively, D is TRBD1 (6 bases). Germline V gene sequence: CDR1 ENHRY, CDR2 SYGVKD. The CDR3 contains 14 residues. V was clipped by 2 bases and J by 5 bases, with 13 bases between them. CDR3 residues: CAISEQTGSHEQYF. The CDR3 DNA reads as TGTGCCATCAGTGAGCAAACAGGGTCCCACGAGCAGTACTTC.

V and J are TRBV20-1 and TRBJ2-7; 8 bases line up with TRBD1. V was pared by 7 bases and J by 1 base, with 0 bases of the junction left unmatched. The germline CDR1 and CDR2 sequences are DFQATT and SNEGSKA (reference sequence). This CDR3 region has 11 residues. The CDR3 nucleotides read TGCAGTGGGGACAGGTCCTACGAGCAGTACTTC. Its translation is CSGDRSYEQYF.

The chain links TRBV4-3 to TRBJ1-2; perhaps TRBD1 as D (5 bases). The CDR3 runs to 13 residues. V lost 4 bases to trimming and J lost 5 bases, with 11 bases between them. Germline V gene lookup returns CDR1 LGHNA and CDR2 YSLEER. The CDR3, as DNA: TGCGCCAGCAGCCCAGACAGAAGTTATGGCTACACCTTC. Its translation is CASSPDRSYGYTF.

This rearrangement joins TRBV29-1 to TRBJ1-2; 9 positions match TRBD1. The CDR3 is made up of 12 amino acids. From germline, CDR1 is SQVTM and CDR2 ANQGSEA. The ends lost 6 bases at V and 1 base at J; junction bases unmatched: 0. DNA for the CDR3: TGCAGCGTGGGACAGGGTAACTATGGCTACACCTTC. Residues: CSVGQGNYGYTF. Looking up the rest from reference TRBV29-1 and TRBJ1-2 gives the full variable domain: SAVISQKPSRDICQRGTSLTIQCQVDSQVTMMFWYRQQPGQSLTLIATANQGSEATYESGFVIDKFPISRPNLTFSTLTVSNMSPEDSSIYLCSVGQGNYGYTFGSGTRLTVV.

This chain joins TRBV14 and TRBJ2-3; D is ambiguous. The V gene lost 0 bases and the J gene lost 1 base, with 11 bases spanning the gap. CDR3 length: 16 amino acids. Germline V CDR1 and CDR2: SGHDN, FVKESK. The CDR3: CASSQDWARRTDTQYF. For the CDR3, the DNA is TGTGCCAGCAGCCAAGATTGGGCCAGACGCACAGATACGCAGTATTTT.

The chain combines TRBV10-3 with TRBJ1-4; 8 nucleotides line up with TRBD1. The trim removed 2 bases at V and 8 bases at J, leaving 7 bases unmatched. The CDR3 has 15 amino acids. CDR1 is ENHRY, CDR2 SYGVKD, per germline. The CDR3 protein is CAISEIRGQGEKLFF. The DNA of the CDR3 is TGTGCCATCAGTGAGATCAGGGGGCAAGGCGAAAAACTGTTTTTT.

V usage is TRBV6-5 and J usage is TRBJ2-2; 14 bases are shared with TRBD2. The germline V gene encodes CDR1 MNHEY and CDR2 SVGAGI. The CDR3 is made up of 15 amino acids. V trimming: 7 bases; J trimming: 6 bases; junction bases outside the gene matches: 4. The CDR3 DNA is TGTGCCAGCATGGCGGGACTAGCGGGAGCCGGGGAGCTGTTTTTT. Protein sequence: CASMAGLAGAGELFF.

In this sample, this clone turned up a few times. The V call is TRBV28, the J call TRBJ2-7, with D perhaps TRBD1 (5 bases). This CDR3 contains 14 residues. The germline gives CDR1 MDHEN, CDR2 SYDVKM. V dropped 6 bases and J dropped 4 bases, with 16 bases sitting between them. Here the CDR3 DNA reads TGTGCCAGCAGCCCCCCTGTAAGGGGATACGAGCAGTACTTC. As protein: CASSPPVRGYEQYF.

The V and J genes are TRBV3-1 (or the pseudogene TRBV3-2) and TRBJ2-7; 8 positions match TRBD2. V trimming: 8 bases; J trimming: 13 bases; junction bases outside the gene matches: 10. Germline-derived CDR1 and CDR2 are LGHDT and YNNKEL (reference sequence). The CDR3 has 11 amino acids. The CDR3 nucleotides are TGTGCCAGCTACGGGGGGGCGAGGTATTACTTC. Encoded protein: CASYGGARYYF.

The CDR3 DNA reads TGTGCCAGCAGTTTAATAGACAGGGTTGGCTACACCTTC. Protein: CASSLIDRVGYTF. The chain employs TRBV28 and TRBJ1-2, with 7 bases lining up with TRBD1. V was clipped by 2 bases and J by 7 bases; unmatched bases: 4. CDR3 length: 13 residues. CDR1 MDHEN and CDR2 SYDVKM come from the germline V gene.

The chain employs TRBV30 and TRBJ2-5; 9 bases are shared with TRBD1. The trim removed 2 bases at V and 1 base at J, leaving 5 bases unmatched. CDR1 and CDR2 (germline): GTSNPN, SVGIG (reference sequence). This CDR3 has 15 residues. The CDR3 region has the DNA TGTGCCTGGAGTCTGGGACAGGGCACCCAAGAGACCCAGTACTTC. Residues: CAWSLGQGTQETQYF.